This is a list of T cell receptor beta chains from one sample in a study of shared clonotypes between healthy human individuals. Profiled with immunoSEQ multiplex PCR; TCRdb holds only in-frame clones, not every one. Of some 680,000 clones listed, roughly 73% were seen once; the top ten hold around 1.7%. Sequenced material: memory CD4+ T cells sorted from blood. These TCRs come from a woman younger than 45 in good health. Each CDR3 is given with its conserved first and last residue. The D gene is left open where the match is weak. Rows give clone size only sometimes, using once, few, many, or a class for an expanded clone.

J	V	length	size	D	CDR3	DNA
TRBJ2-3	TRBV13	13	NA	NA	CASSLERADTQYF	TGTGCCAGCAGCTTAGAAAGGGCGGATACGCAGTATTTT
TRBJ2-7	TRBV28	14	NA	NA	CASSLNVHPYEQYF	TGTGCCAGCAGTTTAAATGTCCATCCCTACGAGCAGTACTTC
TRBJ2-5	TRBV7-6	16	once	TRBD2	CASSRGRGTRWETQYF	TGTGCCAGCAGCCGCGGGAGAGGGACTCGCTGGGAGACCCAGTACTTC
TRBJ2-2	TRBV2	16	NA	NA	CASTRQIGGNTGELFF	TGTGCCAGCACCAGACAGATCGGGGGTAACACCGGGGAGCTGTTTTTT
TRBJ2-1	TRBV19	13	NA	TRBD1	CASSRQGINEQFF	TGTGCCAGTAGCAGACAGGGGATCAATGAGCAGTTCTTC
TRBJ2-2	TRBV7-9	15	NA	NA	CASSLALAYRGELFF	TGTGCCAGCAGCTTAGCGCTCGCTTATAGGGGGGAGCTGTTTTTT
TRBJ2-2	TRBV28	15	few	TRBD2	CAATSGAGGSGELFF	TGTGCCGCGACGTCGGGAGCGGGAGGTTCCGGGGAGCTGTTTTTT
TRBJ2-7	TRBV5-1	15	NA	NA	CASNLWGQREDEQYF	TGCGCCAGCAACCTCTGGGGGCAACGAGAGGACGAGCAGTACTTC
TRBJ2-7	TRBV2	13	NA	NA	CASKPDEPSEQYF	TGTGCCAGCAAACCCGACGAACCCTCCGAGCAGTACTTC
TRBJ1-4	TRBV28	15	NA	NA	CASSPKWSVNEKLFF	TGTGCCAGCAGTCCAAAATGGTCGGTTAATGAAAAACTGTTTTTT
TRBJ1-5	TRBV6-1	14	NA	NA	CASRTGGSNQPQHF	TGTGCCAGCAGGACGGGGGGTAGCAATCAGCCCCAGCATTTT
TRBJ1-2	TRBV19	16	few	NA	CASSDLGTGLNYGYTF	TGTGCCAGTAGTGACTTGGGGACGGGCCTAAACTATGGCTACACCTTC
TRBJ2-7	TRBV5-4	14	NA	NA	CASSLDLVFHEQYF	TGTGCCAGCAGCTTAGATCTGGTCTTCCACGAGCAGTACTTC
TRBJ2-7	TRBV30	11	NA	NA	CAWSVKYEQYF	TGTGCCTGGAGTGTAAAGTACGAGCAGTACTTC
TRBJ1-1	TRBV10-1	13	NA	NA	CASSELEDTEAFF	TGCGCCAGCAGTGAGTTGGAGGACACTGAAGCTTTCTTT
TRBJ2-3	TRBV28	16	NA	NA	CASSSLTGVNTDTQYF	TGTGCCAGCAGTTCTCTAACGGGAGTAAACACAGATACGCAGTATTTT
TRBJ2-5	TRBV6-1	15	NA	NA	CASSEARSSVETQYF	TGTGCCAGCAGTGAAGCGCGGAGTAGCGTCGAGACCCAGTACTTC
TRBJ2-1	TRBV5-4	15	NA	TRBD2	CASKPRAGGVNEQFF	TGTGCCAGCAAACCCAGAGCGGGAGGTGTTAATGAGCAGTTCTTC
TRBJ1-2	TRBV7-8	12	NA	TRBD1	CASSLGQGGYTF	TGTGCCAGCAGCTTAGGACAGGGTGGCTACACCTTC
TRBJ2-1	TRBV25-1	15	many	NA	CASSGEKSSYNEQFF	TGTGCCAGCAGTGGCGAGAAGAGCTCCTACAATGAGCAGTTCTTC
TRBJ2-1	TRBV7-3	18	NA	TRBD2	CASSLRSLAGHSYNEQFF	TGTGCCAGCAGCTTAAGGTCCCTAGCGGGCCACTCCTACAATGAGCAGTTCTTC
TRBJ2-7	TRBV6-6	13	NA	NA	CASSLNQDYEQYF	TGTGCCAGCAGTCTCAATCAGGACTACGAGCAGTACTTC
TRBJ2-3	TRBV7-9	15	NA	NA	CASSALQGSTDTQYF	TGTGCCAGCAGCGCCCTACAAGGGAGTACAGATACGCAGTATTTT
TRBJ2-5	TRBV2	12	NA	NA	CASKEIQETQYF	TGTGCCAGCAAAGAGATCCAAGAGACCCAGTACTTC